This TCR beta chain is from a study of human T cells and chemical hapten exposure (dated by TCRdb to the early 2020s). Study-level background: Libraries were combined into a pool for sequencing, and differences in TCR yield between samples came mainly from small differences in library volumes within the pool. The study tracked peripheral blood TCR repertoire changes in vivo during primary and secondary sensitization to the hapten diphenylcyclopropenone (DPC) in alopecia patients. Each blood RNA sample was used to sequence both TCR alpha and TCR beta chains.

Total RNA was extracted from unfractionated whole blood collected in Tempus Blood RNA tubes. Roughly five healthy volunteers were used as TCR sequencing controls and were bled at day 0, 2 weeks and 6 weeks. The library was built by means of 5' RACE. Sequencer: Illumina MiSeq. During library preparation, unique molecular identifiers were attached to individual cDNA molecules so that TCRs could be counted quantitatively and reproducibly. From the authors' description of their analysis: The median number of TCRs per sample was approximately 98,000, ranging from about 20,000 to 750,000. The Decombinator software suite was used to annotate V, J and CDR3 in the TCR reads. For PS versus PT1 abundance plots, all samples were subsampled to the same number of TCRs (28,000). TCRs were defined as expanded if absent before sensitization and observed at least eight times at the 2-week time point. TCRdb applied fastp at Q25 and MiXCR to the public reads, then kept only in-frame beta chains. Every distinct CDR3 protein forms one entry, paired with its most common genes and DNA. The authors' filters were not applied to this entry. This sample comprises about 81,000 distinct CDR3 sequences, approximately 16% of them detected only once. Of the sample, approximately 6.2% falls within the top ten clones.

The sample holds many counts of this clonotype. Its antigen is not yet known. It has no much larger one-base neighbor in the sample; base qualities were not kept. Overall results and qualifications from the work: No change with DPC sensitization was found in the number of TCRs above 1 in 1000 frequency, and no evidence of global repertoire structure alterations was found. Repeated subsampling changed both the strength of the expansion versus patch-test correlation and the threshold at which the correlation became significant.

The origin of this receptor is a female donor in good health.

At the DNA level, the sequence is TGCAGCGTTGCTGGCAGCTACAATGAGCAGTTCTTC. Its protein product is CSVAGSYNEQFF. The V and J segments used are TRBV29-1 and TRBJ2-1; the D gene assignment is ambiguous. CDR1 and CDR2 are drawn from the germline V gene: SQVTM, ANQGSEA. A distance of 7 bases separates the germline ends of V and J, which lose 4 bases and 3 bases respectively. Reading from cysteine to phenylalanine, the CDR3 counts 12 amino acids. Only the CDR3 DNA is retained, 36 bases long and in frame from the first base.